This T cell receptor (beta chain) was captured by sequencing in a study of OX40 agonist ivuxolimab in advanced cancers. Study-wide background: At 65% to 85% male, the cohort had a mean age of about 60 years, ranging from about 20 to 90.

Findings of the study overall: Among the lowest peripheral clonal expansion occurred in 0.1-3.0 mg/kg partial responders.

Trimming shortened V by 4 bases and J by 0 bases, and 4 bases separated the two germline ends. Germline CDR1 LNHDA, CDR2 SQIVND (reference sequence). This CDR3 is built from 12 residues. This clone appeared once. What it recognizes is unknown. Measured with immunoSEQ multiplex PCR; TCRdb has only the in-frame clones, and not every one. The table includes about 83,000 clones, around 90% detected once. The TCR sequence derives from an adult with an advanced solid tumor such as melanoma, head and neck, liver or kidney cancer. The V and J genes are TRBV19 and TRBJ2-7, with unresolved D. Sequences were derived from CD4+ or CD8+ T cells sorted from blood, sampled in a trial of the OX40 agonist ivuxolimab. CDR3 sequence: CASSTHSYEQYF. CDR3 in DNA: TGTGCCAGTAGTACCCACTCCTACGAGCAGTACTTC.